The 8 T cell receptor beta chains reported below all come from one sample, sequenced in a study of T cell repertoires in ileal Crohn's disease. Libraries were prepared by immunoSEQ multiplex PCR; TCRdb keeps only in-frame clonotypes and omits some of them. The data show about 8,200 clones, 60% to 80% seen once. Sequenced material: ileal tissue. The receptors were gathered from an adult with Crohn's disease.

In this sample, this clone turned up once. In DNA form, the CDR3 reads TGTGCCAGCAGCTCAGGCCCGGGGGGGTATGAAAAACTGTTTTTT. This gives the protein CASSSGPGGYEKLFF. The chain recombines TRBV7-9 with TRBJ1-4; a weak D match, TRBD1 (5 bases). The germline gives CDR1 SEHNR, CDR2 FQNEAQ (reference sequence). CDR3 length: 15 residues. Trimming left V 4 bases short and J 6 bases short, with 15 bases between.

The CDR3 region has the DNA TGTGCCTGGACTAGCGGGGCCTACAATGAGCAGTTCTTC. It specifies CAWTSGAYNEQFF. The chain has TRBV30 and TRBJ2-1, with 9 bases lining up with TRBD2. The germline V gene has CDR1 GTSNPN and CDR2 SVGIG (reference sequence). The CDR3 has 13 amino acids. The V segment lost 4 bases and the J segment 2 bases; nucleotides outside the gene matches: 0.

CDR3 DNA: TGCAGCGTTCCCACGGAGAAAGGACTAGCGGGGGAATCCTACAATGAGCAGTTCTTC. Translating gives CSVPTEKGLAGESYNEQFF. The chain uses TRBV29-1 and TRBJ2-1; 13 nucleotides line up with TRBD2. V was pared by 5 bases and J by 1 base, with 14 bases of the junction left unmatched. CDR3 length: 19 residues. CDR1 is SQVTM, CDR2 ANQGSEA, per germline.

The rearrangement links TRBV6-6 to TRBJ2-1; D gene unclear. CDR3 length: 13 amino acids. Germline V lookup: CDR1 MNHNY, CDR2 SVGAGI (reference sequence). Trimming pared 7 bases from V and 2 bases from J, leaving 9 bases between. In nucleotides, the CDR3 is TGTGCCAGCAACCTACGGGCCTACAATGAGCAGTTCTTC. It encodes CASNLRAYNEQFF.

About this clone: A read error may produce the germline difference seen at one junction end. The genes are TRBV7-2 and TRBJ2-1; maybe TRBD2 (6 bases). Per germline, CDR1 SGHTA and CDR2 FQGNSA. This CDR3 spans 12 amino acids. For the CDR3, the DNA is TGTGCCAGCAGCTTCGTGACTAGTGAGCTGTTCTTC. Its translation is CASSFVTSELFF.

The chain recombines TRBV6-1 with TRBJ1-4; D is perhaps TRBD1 (5 bases). There are 14 residues in the CDR3. Per germline, CDR1 MNHNS and CDR2 SASEGT. V gave up 4 bases and J gave up 6 bases, with 12 bases separating them. The CDR3 DNA follows: TGTGCCAGCAGTGCGGCAGGGTGGGATGAAAAACTGTTTTTT. As protein: CASSAAGWDEKLFF.

About this clone itself: An end of the junction does not agree with germline; a read error may underlie this. The rearrangement links TRBV7-7 to TRBJ2-5; tentatively, D is TRBD2 (6 bases). The germline V gene has CDR1 SSHAT and CDR2 FNYEAQ (reference sequence). The CDR3 totals 14 residues. The CDR3 loop reads CASSPVTGGETQYF. In DNA form, the CDR3 reads TGTGCTAGCAGCCCGGTAACCGGGGGTGAGACCCAGTACTTC.

The rearrangement uses TRBV11-2 and TRBJ2-7, with 7 bases matching TRBD2. This CDR3 is built from 12 residues. CDR1 SGHAT and CDR2 FQNNGV come from the germline V gene. The trim removed 5 bases at V and 5 bases at J, leaving 3 bases unmatched. The DNA of the CDR3 is TGTGCCAGCAGCCTGGGGGGGAACGAGCAGTACTTC. Its translation is CASSLGGNEQYF.